This passage covers 23 T cell receptor beta chains from one sample sequenced in a study of long-term antiretroviral therapy in people with HIV. At the survey level, the v3.0 immunoSEQ assay was run. Data came from immunoSEQ multiplex PCR; TCRdb stores just in-frame clones and leaves some out. The sample includes around 30,000 clones, 85% of them seen just once. Source: unsorted PBMCs, taken 2.3 years after starting antiretroviral therapy. These receptors originate from a man aged 35-49 years with HIV.

V usage is TRBV19 and J usage is TRBJ2-3; TRBD1 is a possible D gene (6 bases). Germline CDR1 and CDR2: LNHDA and SQIVND (reference sequence). The CDR3 spans 11 residues. With 11 bases removed from V and 3 bases from J, the gap between germline ends came to 9 bases. CDR3 nucleotide sequence: TGTGCCTGTGGACAGACAGATACGCAGTATTTT. This encodes CACGQTDTQYF. The variable domain in full, completed from reference TRBV19 and TRBJ2-3, reads DGGITQSPKYLFRKEGQNVTLSCEQNLNHDAMYWYRQDPGQGLRLIYYSQIVNDFQKGDIAEGYSVSREKKESFPLTVTSAQKNPTAFYLCACGQTDTQYFGPGTRLTVL.

The chain combines TRBV11-2 with TRBJ2-7; no firm D call. V shed 1 base and J shed 3 bases, with 22 bases lying between them. CDR1 and CDR2 from the germline V gene are SGHAT and FQNNGV. The CDR3 has 18 residues. CDR3 amino acids: CASSLASRASTVHYEQYF. The DNA of the CDR3 is TGTGCCAGCAGCTTAGCAAGTAGGGCGTCGACCGTTCACTACGAGCAGTACTTC.

The chain carries TRBV12-5 and TRBJ1-6, with 8 bases lining up with TRBD1. The V gene end was trimmed by 3 bases and the J gene end by 7 bases; junction bases not matched to a gene: 2. CDR1 is LGHNT and CDR2 is FRNRAP in the germline V gene. The CDR3 runs to 14 residues. CDR3 residues: CASGFSGGNSPLHF. The CDR3 DNA reads as TGTGCTAGTGGTTTTTCAGGGGGCAATTCACCCCTCCACTTT.

The sample holds one count of this clone. This chain uses TRBV5-1 with TRBJ2-2, with TRBD2 matching 9 bases. The germline V gene has CDR1 SGHRS and CDR2 YFSETQ. The V gene end was trimmed by 0 bases and the J gene end by 7 bases; junction bases not matched to a gene: 10. This CDR3 comprises 17 residues. The CDR3 here is CASSLGVAGEAYGELFF. CDR3 DNA: TGCGCCAGCAGCTTGGGAGTAGCGGGAGAGGCTTACGGGGAGCTGTTTTTT.

The V gene is TRBV25-1, the J gene TRBJ2-3; D is uncertain. Trimming took 3 bases from V and 2 from J, leaving 12 bases between them. The CDR3 consists of 15 residues. The germline V gene encodes CDR1 MGHDK and CDR2 SYGVNS. This CDR3 is CASSDPDTATDTQYF. DNA of the CDR3: TGTGCCAGCAGTGACCCAGACACAGCCACAGATACGCAGTATTTT.

This clone was observed once. This chain joins TRBV6-6 and TRBJ1-5, with TRBD1 matching over 7 bases. With V trimmed by 5 bases and J by 1 base, 2 bases remained unmatched. CDR1 and CDR2 from the germline V gene are MNHNY and SVGAGI (reference sequence). This CDR3 spans 14 amino acids. CDR3 protein: CASSVDRSNQPQHF. CDR3 nucleotide sequence: TGTGCCAGCAGTGTGGACAGGAGCAATCAGCCCCAGCATTTT.

The chain uses TRBV13 and TRBJ2-7; D unclear. With 5 bases removed from V and 3 bases from J, the gap between germline ends came to 23 bases. This CDR3 comprises 17 residues. CDR1 is PRHDT and CDR2 is FYEKMQ in the germline V gene (reference sequence). CDR3: CASSPYAPGSRNYEQYF. The CDR3 DNA follows: TGTGCCAGCAGCCCCTACGCCCCAGGTAGTAGAAACTACGAGCAGTACTTC.

The chain joins TRBV14 to TRBJ2-2, with 7 bases lining up with TRBD2. CDR1 and CDR2 from the germline V gene are SGHDN and FVKESK. The CDR3 is made up of 16 amino acids. The J segment lost 4 bases and the V segment lost 3 bases, leaving 8 bases of the junction unmatched. The CDR3 region is CASSQLLASRTGELFF. In DNA form, the CDR3 reads TGTGCCAGCAGCCAGCTACTAGCGAGCCGCACCGGGGAGCTGTTTTTT.

The rearrangement uses TRBV11-2 and TRBJ1-5; a possible D gene is TRBD1 (5 bases). V was cut by 0 bases and J by 4 bases, with 10 bases left in between. Looked up from germline, CDR1 is SGHAT and CDR2 is FQNNGV. This CDR3 contains 15 residues. This CDR3 reads CASSLDSGRNQPQHF. Here the CDR3 DNA reads TGTGCCAGCAGCTTAGATTCAGGGAGAAATCAGCCCCAGCATTTT.

The chain has TRBV5-1 and TRBJ2-5, with a tentative D call TRBD2 (5 bases). This CDR3 is built from 14 residues. In germline, CDR1 is SGHRS, CDR2 YFSETQ. Between the trimmed V and J ends, which lost 6 bases and 1 base, there was a span of 13 bases. The CDR3 is CASKRTDRQETQYF. CDR3 in DNA: TGCGCCAGCAAGCGGACGGATCGCCAAGAGACCCAGTACTTC.

V and J are TRBV4-2 and TRBJ1-1; D not resolved. V gave up 0 bases and J gave up 0 bases, with 11 bases separating them. The length of the CDR3 is 16 residues. The germline gives CDR1 LGHNA, CDR2 YNFKEQ. The CDR3 bases are TGTGCCAGCAGCCAAGATTTAGGGCTCCTGAACACTGAAGCTTTCTTT. It encodes CASSQDLGLLNTEAFF.

The J gene is TRBJ2-3, the V gene TRBV5-1; D remains unclear. CDR3 length equals 14 residues. V lost 1 base to trimming and J lost 0 bases, with 6 bases between them. Germline values: CDR1 SGHRS, CDR2 YFSETQ. Here the CDR3 reads CASSLPDSTDTQYF. The CDR3 nucleotides are TGCGCCAGCAGCTTGCCGGACAGCACAGATACGCAGTATTTT.

CDR3 residues: CASSPDGHPITEAFF. DNA of the CDR3: TGCGCCAGCAGCCCGGATGGACACCCGATCACTGAAGCTTTCTTT. V is TRBV5-1 and J is TRBJ1-1; TRBD1 is a possible D gene (5 bases). Trimming left V 4 bases short and J 4 bases short, with 17 bases between. Germline V gene data show CDR1 as SGHRS and CDR2 as YFSETQ. The CDR3 extends over 15 amino acids.

The CDR3 bases are TGTGCCAGCAGCTTTAGGGGAGTGTTCGACGAGCAGTACTTC. Protein product: CASSFRGVFDEQYF. V usage is TRBV11-2 and J usage is TRBJ2-7; D may correspond to TRBD1 or TRBD2 (5 bases each). V dropped 3 bases and J dropped 5 bases, with 14 bases sitting between them. The CDR3 extends over 14 amino acids. Germline V CDR1 and CDR2: SGHAT, FQNNGV.

The chain joins TRBV28 to TRBJ2-2, with unresolved D. Germline CDR1 reads MDHEN; CDR2 reads SYDVKM. Deletions cut 3 bases from V and 3 bases from J, with 8 bases between. The CDR3 covers 14 residues. The CDR3 is CASSLPSHTGELFF. The CDR3 nucleotides are TGTGCCAGCAGTTTGCCGTCTCACACCGGGGAGCTGTTTTTT.

The chain has TRBV27 and TRBJ1-1, with D hard to call. Per the germline V gene, CDR1 is MNHEY and CDR2 is SMNVEV (reference sequence). CDR3 length: 14 amino acids. Trimming took off 1 base at V and 1 base at J, with 7 bases between the two ends. The CDR3 DNA reads as TGTGCCAGCAGTTTATTACAACCGAACACTGAAGCTTTCTTT. Translation: CASSLLQPNTEAFF.

This chain uses TRBV18 with TRBJ1-2; D is unclear. Trimming shortened V by 0 bases and J by 5 bases, and 13 bases separated the two germline ends. Looked up from germline, CDR1 is KGHSH and CDR2 is LQKENI. The CDR3 totals 15 residues. The CDR3 nucleotides read TGTGCCAGCTCACCACCGAGTGCGTCGGAATATGGCTACACCTTC. Translation: CASSPPSASEYGYTF.

The V call is TRBV14, the J call TRBJ1-1, with 8 bases aligning to TRBD1. V lost 5 bases, J lost 0 bases, and 5 bases stayed unmatched. Germline-derived CDR1 and CDR2 are SGHDN and FVKESK. The CDR3 consists of 15 residues. The CDR3 protein is CASSSWTGMNTEAFF. DNA for the CDR3: TGTGCCAGCAGCTCTTGGACAGGGATGAACACTGAAGCTTTCTTT.

This clone appeared a few times. The chain recombines TRBV6-5 with TRBJ1-2; 10 bases are a match to TRBD1. This CDR3 is built from 15 residues. Germline CDR1 and CDR2: MNHEY and SVGAGI. J was trimmed by 5 bases and V by 5 bases; bases with no gene match: 8. This chain's CDR3 is CASSKRQGAFYGYTF. CDR3 DNA sequence: TGTGCCAGCAGTAAGAGACAGGGGGCATTTTATGGCTACACCTTC.

CDR3 bases: TGTGCCAGCAGTTCCAGACAGGGCCTTAGCACAGATACGCAGTATTTT. Its translation is CASSSRQGLSTDTQYF. The chain uses TRBV27 and TRBJ2-3; TRBD1 matches 7 bases. Losses at the gene ends were 4 bases for V and 0 bases for J; bases not matched to a gene: 7. The germline CDR1 and CDR2 sequences are MNHEY and SMNVEV (reference sequence). This CDR3 region has 16 residues.

The CDR3 nucleotides are TGTGCCAGCTCACCTGAGAGTGGAACTGAAGCTTTCTTT. It codes for CASSPESGTEAFF. The rearrangement links TRBV18 to TRBJ1-1; D is ambiguous. The CDR3 is made up of 13 amino acids. From germline, CDR1 is KGHSH and CDR2 LQKENI. The V and J ends lost 3 bases and 5 bases respectively, with 10 bases between them.

This clone was picked up one time. The V call is TRBV11-2, the J call TRBJ2-7; TRBD1 is a possible D gene (7 bases). From germline, CDR1 is SGHAT and CDR2 FQNNGV. This CDR3 comprises 11 residues. V lost 5 bases and J 7 bases, leaving 9 bases between the germline ends. The CDR3 nucleotides read TGTGCCAGCAGCCCAGGGGGGGAGCAGTACTTC. Translating gives CASSPGGEQYF.

The chain joins TRBV6-1 to TRBJ1-2; perhaps TRBD1 as D (5 bases). Germline V gene sequence: CDR1 MNHNS, CDR2 SASEGT. V was trimmed by 4 bases and J by 0 bases, leaving 9 bases between them. The CDR3 contains 14 residues. DNA for the CDR3: TGTGCCAGCAGTGTTTCAGGGTCTAACTATGGCTACACCTTC. Translating gives CASSVSGSNYGYTF.